Sequencing of this TCR beta chain was carried out in a study of blood T cells in healthy people across ages. This clonotype was seen many times. V lost 5 bases and J lost 0, with 9 bases in between. Germline CDR1 is SGHDT and CDR2 is YYEEEE. The CDR3 runs to 15 residues. For the second PCR, which ran for roughly 7 to 11 cycles, a sample-barcoded 5' primer and a J-beta primer mix were used. The template-switch adaptor was a 5' adaptor with 12 random nucleotides. It tagged each cDNA molecule. MiXCR, applied by TCRdb to the 5' RACE reads, yields one record per CDR3 protein. The sample has under 2,000,000 distinct CDR3 sequences, about 49% seen once.

The source of this sequence is a middle-aged woman in good health. This sequence joins TRBV5-6 and TRBJ2-6; D is undetermined. Sequencing was carried out using blood. This CDR3 is CASSWGTSGANVLTF. The CDR3, as DNA: TGTGCCAGCAGTTGGGGAACCTCTGGGGCCAACGTCCTGACTTTC.